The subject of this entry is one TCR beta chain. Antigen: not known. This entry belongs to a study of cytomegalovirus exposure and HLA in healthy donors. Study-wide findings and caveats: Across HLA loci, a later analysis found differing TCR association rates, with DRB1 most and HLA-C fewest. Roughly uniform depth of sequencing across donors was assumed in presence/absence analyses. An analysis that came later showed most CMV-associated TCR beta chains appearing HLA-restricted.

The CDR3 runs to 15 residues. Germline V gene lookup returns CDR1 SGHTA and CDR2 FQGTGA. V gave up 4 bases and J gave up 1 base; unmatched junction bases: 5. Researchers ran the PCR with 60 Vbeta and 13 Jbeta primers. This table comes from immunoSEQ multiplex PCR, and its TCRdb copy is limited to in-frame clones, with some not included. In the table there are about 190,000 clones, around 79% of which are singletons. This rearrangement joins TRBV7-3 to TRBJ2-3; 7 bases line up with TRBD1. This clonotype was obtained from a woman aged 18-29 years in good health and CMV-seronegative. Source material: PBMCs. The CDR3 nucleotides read TGTGCCAGCAGCTCCCGGGACAGTCGCACAGATACGCAGTATTTT. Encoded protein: CASSSRDSRTDTQYF.